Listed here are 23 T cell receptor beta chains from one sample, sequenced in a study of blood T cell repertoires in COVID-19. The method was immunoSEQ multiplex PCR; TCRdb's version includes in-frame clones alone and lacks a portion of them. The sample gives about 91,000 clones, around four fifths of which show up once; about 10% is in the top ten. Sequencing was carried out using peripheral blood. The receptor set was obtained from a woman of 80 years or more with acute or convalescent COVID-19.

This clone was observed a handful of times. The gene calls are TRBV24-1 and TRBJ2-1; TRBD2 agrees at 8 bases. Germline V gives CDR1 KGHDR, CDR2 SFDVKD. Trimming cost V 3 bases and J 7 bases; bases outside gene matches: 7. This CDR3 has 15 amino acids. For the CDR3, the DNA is TGTGCCACCAGTGATGTGAGCGGGGGAACGAATGAGCAGTTCTTC. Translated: CATSDVSGGTNEQFF.

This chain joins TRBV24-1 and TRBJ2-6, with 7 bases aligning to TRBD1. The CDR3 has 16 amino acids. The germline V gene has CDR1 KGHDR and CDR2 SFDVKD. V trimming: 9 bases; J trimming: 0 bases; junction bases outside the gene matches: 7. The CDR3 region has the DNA TGTGCCACCGGGGGCAGGGGGAGCTCTGGGGCCAACGTCCTGACTTTC. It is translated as CATGGRGSSGANVLTF.

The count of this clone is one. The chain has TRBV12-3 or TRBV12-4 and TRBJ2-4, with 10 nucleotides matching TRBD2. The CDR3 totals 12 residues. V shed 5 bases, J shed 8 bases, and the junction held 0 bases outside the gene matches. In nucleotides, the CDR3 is TGTGCCAGCAGTGGGACTAGCGACATTCAGTACTTC. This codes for CASSGTSDIQYF.

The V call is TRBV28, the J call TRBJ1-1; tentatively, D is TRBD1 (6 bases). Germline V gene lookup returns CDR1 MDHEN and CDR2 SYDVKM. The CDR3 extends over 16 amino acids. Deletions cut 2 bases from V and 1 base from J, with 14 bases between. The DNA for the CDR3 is TGTGCCAGCAGTTTAGGGGGGGGCTTACGGAACACTGAAGCTTTCTTT. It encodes CASSLGGGLRNTEAFF.

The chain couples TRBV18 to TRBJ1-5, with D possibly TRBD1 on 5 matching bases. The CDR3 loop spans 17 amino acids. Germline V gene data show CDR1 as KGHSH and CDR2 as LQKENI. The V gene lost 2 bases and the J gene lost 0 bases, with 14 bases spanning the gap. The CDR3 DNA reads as TGTGCCAGCTCACCAAGCGGGAGGGGAGATAGCAATCAGCCCCAGCATTTT. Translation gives CASSPSGRGDSNQPQHF.

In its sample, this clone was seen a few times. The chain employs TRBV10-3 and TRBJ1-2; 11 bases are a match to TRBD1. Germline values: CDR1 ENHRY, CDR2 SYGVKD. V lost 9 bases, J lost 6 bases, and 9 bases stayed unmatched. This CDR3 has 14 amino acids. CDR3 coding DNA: TGTGCCATTGGGACAGGGGGAAGATATGATGGCTACACCTTC. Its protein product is CAIGTGGRYDGYTF.

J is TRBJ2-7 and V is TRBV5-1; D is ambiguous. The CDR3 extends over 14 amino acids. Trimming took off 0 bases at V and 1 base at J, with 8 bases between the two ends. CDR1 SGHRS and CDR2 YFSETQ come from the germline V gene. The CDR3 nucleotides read TGCGCCAGCAGCTTGGCCGAGGTTTCCTACGAGCAGTACTTC. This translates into CASSLAEVSYEQYF.

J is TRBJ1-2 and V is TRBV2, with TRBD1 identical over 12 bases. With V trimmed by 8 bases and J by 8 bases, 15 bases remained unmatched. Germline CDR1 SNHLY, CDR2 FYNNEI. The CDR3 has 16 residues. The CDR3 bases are TGTGCCAGCCCGGGACAGGGGGCTTTCCTTACTGGGGGCTACACCTTC. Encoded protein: CASPGQGAFLTGGYTF.

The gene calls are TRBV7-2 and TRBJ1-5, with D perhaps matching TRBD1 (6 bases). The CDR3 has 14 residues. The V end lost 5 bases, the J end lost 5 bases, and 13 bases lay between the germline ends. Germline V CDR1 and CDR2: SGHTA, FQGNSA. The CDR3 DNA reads TGTGCCAGCAGCATGAGGGGGTTAGATCAGCCCCAGCATTTT. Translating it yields CASSMRGLDQPQHF. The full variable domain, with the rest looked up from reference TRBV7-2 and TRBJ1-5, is GAGVSQSPSNKVTEKGKDVELRCDPISGHTALYWYRQSLGQGLEFLIYFQGNSAPDKSGLPSDRFSAERTGGSVSTLTIQRTQQEDSAVYLCASSMRGLDQPQHFGDGTRLSIL.

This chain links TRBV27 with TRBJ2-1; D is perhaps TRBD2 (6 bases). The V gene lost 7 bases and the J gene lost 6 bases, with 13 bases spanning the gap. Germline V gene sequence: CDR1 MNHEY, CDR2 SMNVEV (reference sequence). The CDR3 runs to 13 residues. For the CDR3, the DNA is TGTGCCAGCATAGTGCGGGAACGCAATGAGCAGTTCTTC. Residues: CASIVRERNEQFF.

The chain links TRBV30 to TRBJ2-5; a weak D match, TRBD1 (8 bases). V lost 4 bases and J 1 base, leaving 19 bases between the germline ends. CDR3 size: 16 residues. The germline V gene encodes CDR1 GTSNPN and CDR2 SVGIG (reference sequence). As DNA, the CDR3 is TGTGCCTGGACCCTCGGACAGGGAGGGGTCCAAGAGACCCAGTACTTC. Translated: CAWTLGQGGVQETQYF.

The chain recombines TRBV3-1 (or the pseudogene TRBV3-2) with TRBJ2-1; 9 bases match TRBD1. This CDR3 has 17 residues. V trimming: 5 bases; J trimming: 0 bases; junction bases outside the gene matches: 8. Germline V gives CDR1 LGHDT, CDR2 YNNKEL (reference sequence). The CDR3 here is CASSYPTGGTSYNEQFF. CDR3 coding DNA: TGTGCCAGCAGCTATCCGACAGGGGGAACCTCCTACAATGAGCAGTTCTTC.

CDR3 loop: CASSLAGRSSEQYF. The CDR3 DNA sequence: TGTGCCAGCAGCTTGGCGGGACGGAGTTCCGAGCAGTACTTC. The chain recombines TRBV7-2 with TRBJ2-7; D perhaps matches TRBD2 (6 bases). V shed 3 bases and J shed 6 bases, with 15 bases lying between them. Germline CDR1 and CDR2: SGHTA and FQGNSA. The CDR3 extends over 14 amino acids.

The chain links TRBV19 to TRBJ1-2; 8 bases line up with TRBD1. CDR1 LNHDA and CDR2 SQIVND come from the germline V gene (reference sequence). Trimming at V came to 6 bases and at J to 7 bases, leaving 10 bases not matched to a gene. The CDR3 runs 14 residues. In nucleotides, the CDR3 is TGTGCCAGTAGGGATGGACAGGGAGGTCGTGGCTACACCTTC. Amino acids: CASRDGQGGRGYTF.

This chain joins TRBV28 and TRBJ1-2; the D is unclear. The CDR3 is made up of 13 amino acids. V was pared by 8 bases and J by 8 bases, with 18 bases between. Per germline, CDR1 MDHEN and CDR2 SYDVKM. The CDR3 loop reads CASALLAREGYTF. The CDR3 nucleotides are TGTGCCAGCGCCCTTTTAGCCCGGGAGGGCTACACCTTC.

The CDR3 region has the DNA TGCGCCAGCAGTGACGAGGAGTGCCCATACTACAATGAGCAGTTCTTC. Translation gives CASSDEECPYYNEQFF. The chain combines TRBV10-1 with TRBJ2-1; the D is unclear. This CDR3 spans 16 amino acids. Per the germline V gene, CDR1 is WNHNN and CDR2 is SYGVQD (reference sequence). The V and J ends lost 3 bases and 3 bases respectively, with 15 bases between them.

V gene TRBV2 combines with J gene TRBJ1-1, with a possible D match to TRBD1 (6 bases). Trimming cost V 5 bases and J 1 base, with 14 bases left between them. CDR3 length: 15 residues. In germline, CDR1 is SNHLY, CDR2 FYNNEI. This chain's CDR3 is CASSLDRPGNTEAFF. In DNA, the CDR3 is TGTGCCAGCAGTCTCGACAGGCCAGGGAACACTGAAGCTTTCTTT.

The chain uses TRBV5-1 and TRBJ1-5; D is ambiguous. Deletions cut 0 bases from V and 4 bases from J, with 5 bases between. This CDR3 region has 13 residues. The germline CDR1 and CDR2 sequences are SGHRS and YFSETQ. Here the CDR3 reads CASSLAGNQPQHF. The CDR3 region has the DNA TGCGCCAGCAGCTTGGCAGGAAATCAGCCCCAGCATTTT.

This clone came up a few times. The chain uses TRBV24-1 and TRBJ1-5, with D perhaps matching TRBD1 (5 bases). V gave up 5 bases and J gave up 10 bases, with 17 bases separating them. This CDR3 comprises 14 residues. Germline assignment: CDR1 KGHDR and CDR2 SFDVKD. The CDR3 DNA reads TGTGCCACCAGTGCCGGACACAGAGGACGCCCCCAGCATTTT. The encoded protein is CATSAGHRGRPQHF.

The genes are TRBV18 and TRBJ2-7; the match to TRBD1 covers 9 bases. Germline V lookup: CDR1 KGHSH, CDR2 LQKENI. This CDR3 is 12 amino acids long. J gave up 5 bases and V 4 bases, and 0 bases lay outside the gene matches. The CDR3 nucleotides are TGTGCCAGCTCACGGGACAGGGACGAGCAGTACTTC. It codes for CASSRDRDEQYF.

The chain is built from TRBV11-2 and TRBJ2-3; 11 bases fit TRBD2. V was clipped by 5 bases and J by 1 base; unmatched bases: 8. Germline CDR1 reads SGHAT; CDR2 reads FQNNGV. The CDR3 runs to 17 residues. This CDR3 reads CASSRTLLAGGTDTQYF. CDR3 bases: TGTGCCAGCAGCCGAACCTTACTAGCGGGGGGCACAGATACGCAGTATTTT.

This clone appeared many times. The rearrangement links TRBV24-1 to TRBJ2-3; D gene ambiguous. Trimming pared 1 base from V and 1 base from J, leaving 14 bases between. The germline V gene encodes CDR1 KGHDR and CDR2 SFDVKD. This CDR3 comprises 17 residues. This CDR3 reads CATSDLDEQARTDTQYF. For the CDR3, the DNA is TGTGCCACCAGTGATTTAGACGAGCAGGCCCGCACAGATACGCAGTATTTT.

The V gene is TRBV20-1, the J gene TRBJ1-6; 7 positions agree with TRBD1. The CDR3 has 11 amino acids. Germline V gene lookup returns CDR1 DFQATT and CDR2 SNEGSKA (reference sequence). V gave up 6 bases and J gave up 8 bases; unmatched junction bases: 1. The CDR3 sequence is CSAQGDSPLHF. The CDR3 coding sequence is TGCAGTGCCCAGGGGGATTCACCCCTCCACTTT.